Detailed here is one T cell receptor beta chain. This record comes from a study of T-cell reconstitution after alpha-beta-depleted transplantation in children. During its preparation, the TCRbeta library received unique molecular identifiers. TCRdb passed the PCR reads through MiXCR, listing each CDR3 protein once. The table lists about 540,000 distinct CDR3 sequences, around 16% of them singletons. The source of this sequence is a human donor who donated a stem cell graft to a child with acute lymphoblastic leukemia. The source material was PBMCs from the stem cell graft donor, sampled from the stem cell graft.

In DNA, the CDR3 is TGTGCCACCCTTCCCCGGGACAGGGGTCATGGCTACACCTTC. Translating gives CATLPRDRGHGYTF. The chain links TRBV25-1 to TRBJ1-2, with 10 nucleotides matching TRBD1. CDR3 length equals 14 residues. V was clipped by 10 bases and J by 6 bases; unmatched bases: 11. The germline CDR1 and CDR2 sequences are MGHDK and SYGVNS.